Shown below are 17 T cell receptor beta chains from a single sample sequenced in a study of technical replicates of blood from a handful of donors. Measured with immunoSEQ multiplex PCR; TCRdb has only the in-frame clones, and not every one. The table records under 95,000 clones, more than 95% of them present only once. The sequenced material came from T cells isolated from PBMCs. The receptors derive from a human donor in good health.

The chain combines TRBV27 with TRBJ2-7; 11 nucleotides agree with TRBD1. CDR3 size: 16 residues. V was clipped by 0 bases and J by 7 bases; unmatched bases: 8. Germline V lookup: CDR1 MNHEY, CDR2 SMNVEV (reference sequence). The CDR3 DNA follows: TGTGCCAGCAGTTTATCGAGAGCGGGACAGGGGGGAGAGCAGTACTTC. Amino acid sequence: CASSLSRAGQGGEQYF.

V and J are TRBV7-9 and TRBJ2-7, with 10 nucleotides matching TRBD2. The CDR3 runs 15 residues. Germline assignment: CDR1 SEHNR and CDR2 FQNEAQ (reference sequence). V dropped 5 bases and J dropped 2; count of bases not matched to a gene: 6. In nucleotides, the CDR3 is TGTGCCAGCAGCCCTTTAGCGGGGGGAACCTACGAGCAGTACTTC. Amino acids: CASSPLAGGTYEQYF.

This clone was found once. V and J are TRBV5-1 and TRBJ1-4; 8 bases map to TRBD1. Trimming removed 4 bases from V and 7 bases from J; junction bases left unmatched: 18. Germline V CDR1 and CDR2: SGHRS, YFSETQ. This CDR3 spans 18 amino acids. The CDR3 DNA sequence: TGCGCCAGCAGCGGGGCTGGTCAGGGGGCGATCGGAGGTGAAAAACTGTTTTTT. Translating it yields CASSGAGQGAIGGEKLFF.

Only one count was recorded for this clone. The chain uses TRBV6-5 and TRBJ2-3; no firm D call. This CDR3 has 15 amino acids. CDR1 MNHEY and CDR2 SVGAGI come from the germline V gene. Trimming cost V 7 bases and J 1 base, with 15 bases left between them. Written as DNA, the CDR3 is TGTGCCAGCACTTCGACGCTCGCGGGCACAGATACGCAGTATTTT. It translates to CASTSTLAGTDTQYF.

The chain recombines TRBV28 with TRBJ2-7; TRBD1 is a possible D gene (6 bases). CDR3 length: 17 residues. V lost 2 bases and J 3 bases, leaving 20 bases between the germline ends. Germline lookup yields CDR1 MDHEN and CDR2 SYDVKM. The chain's CDR3 is CASSLNRLGGIYYEQYF. For the CDR3, the DNA is TGTGCCAGCAGTTTAAATCGCCTAGGGGGAATATACTACGAGCAGTACTTC.

This sequence joins TRBV27 and TRBJ2-2; TRBD1 agrees at 7 bases. J gave up 0 bases and V 2 bases, and 0 bases lay outside the gene matches. The CDR3 is made up of 15 amino acids. Per the germline V gene, CDR1 is MNHEY and CDR2 is SMNVEV (reference sequence). This chain's CDR3 is CASSLQGANTGELFF. The CDR3, as DNA: TGTGCCAGCAGTTTACAGGGGGCGAACACCGGGGAGCTGTTTTTT.

This chain uses TRBV13 with TRBJ2-5; 9 nucleotides line up with TRBD2. Germline CDR1 is PRHDT and CDR2 is FYEKMQ (reference sequence). CDR3 length: 17 residues. The ends lost 3 bases at V and 4 bases at J; junction bases unmatched: 12. CDR3 protein: CASSLGTLAGGLETQYF. The CDR3 DNA reads as TGTGCCAGCAGCTTGGGTACCTTGGCGGGAGGGTTAGAGACCCAGTACTTC.

The chain combines TRBV5-1 with TRBJ1-5, with D maybe TRBD1 (6 bases). Germline CDR1 and CDR2: SGHRS and YFSETQ. This CDR3 region has 15 residues. V was cut by 4 bases and J by 0 bases, with 11 bases left in between. For the CDR3, the DNA is TGCGCCAGCAGCCCACAGGGTTATAGCAATCAGCCCCAGCATTTT. Translation: CASSPQGYSNQPQHF.

V and J are TRBV4-1 and TRBJ1-4; 9 bases map to TRBD1. The germline V gene has CDR1 MGHRA and CDR2 YSYEKL. J lost 8 bases, V lost 4 bases, and 17 bases had no gene match. CDR3 length: 18 amino acids. CDR3 in amino acids: CASSRTGTGRVVLEKLFF. Written as DNA, the CDR3 is TGCGCCAGCAGCCGCACCGGGACAGGGCGGGTCGTATTGGAAAAACTGTTTTTT.

The chain joins TRBV7-2 to TRBJ2-7; TRBD1 aligns across 7 bases. The germline CDR1 and CDR2 sequences are SGHTA and FQGNSA. J gave up 6 bases and V 5 bases, and 7 bases lay outside the gene matches. The CDR3 loop spans 13 amino acids. The CDR3 bases are TGTGCCAGCAGCCCTAGACAGGGCGGCGAGCAGTACTTC. Residues: CASSPRQGGEQYF.

This clone showed up just once. The chain is built from TRBV2 and TRBJ2-7, with TRBD1 identical over 11 bases. CDR1 is SNHLY, CDR2 FYNNEI, per germline. The ends lost 6 bases at V and 6 bases at J; junction bases unmatched: 10. CDR3 length equals 15 residues. The CDR3 is CASREMPGTGGEQYF. CDR3 DNA: TGTGCCAGCAGAGAAATGCCCGGGACAGGGGGCGAGCAGTACTTC.

This chain joins TRBV9 and TRBJ2-7; TRBD1 matches 7 bases. The V gene end was trimmed by 0 bases and the J gene end by 2 bases; junction bases not matched to a gene: 5. CDR1 SGDLS and CDR2 YYNGEE come from the germline V gene. This CDR3 comprises 15 residues. The CDR3 bases are TGTGCCAGCAGCGTAGGGACAGGAGCCCCCTACGAGCAGTACTTC. It specifies CASSVGTGAPYEQYF.

V usage is TRBV11-2 and J usage is TRBJ2-7, with D perhaps TRBD2 (6 bases). Germline V CDR1 and CDR2: SGHAT, FQNNGV. V shed 0 bases and J shed 1 base, with 13 bases lying between them. This CDR3 is built from 16 residues. CDR3 region: CASSLERPGTSYEQYF. The CDR3 coding sequence is TGTGCCAGCAGCTTAGAAAGACCGGGGACTTCCTACGAGCAGTACTTC.

Written as DNA, the CDR3 is TGCGCCAGCAGCGCGGGGAGAGACACTGAAGCTTTCTTT. The encoded protein is CASSAGRDTEAFF. This sequence joins TRBV5-1 and TRBJ1-1; no clear D. The germline V gene has CDR1 SGHRS and CDR2 YFSETQ. The CDR3 has 13 amino acids. V was shortened by 4 bases and J by 3 bases, with 10 bases between the two germline ends.

V is TRBV29-1 and J is TRBJ1-1; no clear D. V was cut by 4 bases and J by 1 base, with 7 bases left in between. The CDR3 has 12 residues. CDR1 is SQVTM and CDR2 is ANQGSEA in the germline V gene. The CDR3 sequence is CSVGGPNTEAFF. Written as DNA, the CDR3 is TGCAGCGTTGGTGGGCCGAACACTGAAGCTTTCTTT.

V and J are TRBV2 and TRBJ2-7; a possible D gene is TRBD1 (6 bases). CDR1 is SNHLY and CDR2 is FYNNEI in the germline V gene. The CDR3 length is 12 residues. Trimming took off 6 bases at V and 3 bases at J, with 9 bases between the two ends. The DNA of the CDR3 is TGTGCCAGCAGCGGGACAAGCTACGAGCAGTACTTC. Translation: CASSGTSYEQYF.

The V and J genes are TRBV5-1 and TRBJ1-4; 9 nucleotides match TRBD1. V shed 4 bases, J shed 6 bases, and the junction held 4 bases outside the gene matches. Germline V gene lookup returns CDR1 SGHRS and CDR2 YFSETQ. The CDR3 runs to 14 residues. This CDR3 is CASSKDRGHEKLFF. The CDR3 DNA is TGCGCCAGCAGCAAGGACAGGGGCCATGAAAAACTGTTTTTT.